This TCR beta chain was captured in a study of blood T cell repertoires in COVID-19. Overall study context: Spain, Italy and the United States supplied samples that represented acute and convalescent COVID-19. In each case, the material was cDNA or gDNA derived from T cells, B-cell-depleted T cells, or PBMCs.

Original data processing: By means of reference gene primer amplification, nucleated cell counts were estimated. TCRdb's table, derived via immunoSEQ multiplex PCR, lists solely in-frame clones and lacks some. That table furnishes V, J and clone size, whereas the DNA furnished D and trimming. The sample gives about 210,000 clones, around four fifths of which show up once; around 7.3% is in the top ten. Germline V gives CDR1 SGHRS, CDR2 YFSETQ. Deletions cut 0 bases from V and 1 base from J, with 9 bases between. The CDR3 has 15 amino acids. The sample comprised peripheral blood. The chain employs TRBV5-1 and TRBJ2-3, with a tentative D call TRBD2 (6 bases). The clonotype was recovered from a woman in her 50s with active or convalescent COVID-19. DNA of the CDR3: TGCGCCAGCAGCTTGGTGGGGGGACGCACAGATACGCAGTATTTT. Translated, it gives CASSLVGGRTDTQYF.